The present TCR beta chain was sequenced within a study of human T cells and chemical hapten exposure. Study overall: Sensitizing treatment utilized 2% DPC over a roughly 2 cm by roughly 2 cm portion of upper inner arm skin. Small pooled library volume differences chiefly drove per-sample TCR yield variation.

Notes on this clonotype: Sequence at one end of the junction differs from germline and may be a read error.

This CDR3 spans 8 amino acids. CDR1 is LGHNT, CDR2 FRNRAP, per germline. Time point specified: patch test 1, 2 weeks after DPC sensitization. The treatment: therapeutic diphenylcyclopropenone sensitization with weekly scalp DPC. Alopecia patients deemed DPC-suitable, aged 18 to 70, excluding pregnancy. TCRdb reprocessed the RACE reads via MiXCR and lists one record per CDR3 protein. The sample contains under 130,000 distinct CDR3 sequences, roughly 9.6% of which appear only once. This specimen was whole blood, taken in connection with sensitization to the hapten diphenylcyclopropenone (DPC). The TCR comes from a woman between 40 and 55 years old with alopecia areata. Some clones in this sample may be carry-over from other donors' samples. The chain couples TRBV12-5 to TRBJ1-6; D is unresolved. The CDR3 region has the DNA TGCCCCAGGCCACCCCTCCACTTT. Amino acids: CPRPPLHF.